This T cell receptor beta chain comes out of a study of blood T cell repertoires in COVID-19. Assay used: immunoSEQ multiplex PCR; TCRdb lists only in-frame clones, some missing. The sample lists 300,000 or so clones, 70% to 90% occurring once. Germline lookup yields CDR1 SGHRS and CDR2 YFSETQ. The CDR3 contains 14 residues. Trimming took 2 bases from V and 3 from J, leaving 11 bases between them. Sequencing was done on a sample of PBMCs or T cells enriched from blood (not recorded which). The sequence was collected from a woman younger than 35 who had recovered from COVID-19. The chain joins TRBV5-1 to TRBJ1-2; D ambiguous. CDR3 nucleotide sequence: TGCGCCAGCAGCTTCGGCCCGGGAGACTATGGCTACACCTTC. Its protein is CASSFGPGDYGYTF. Combining the CDR3 with reference TRBV5-1 and TRBJ1-2 gives the whole variable domain KAGVTQTPRYLIKTRGQQVTLSCSPISGHRSVSWYQQTPGQGLQFLFEYFSETQRNKGNFPGRFSGRQFSNSRSEMNVSTLELGDSALYLCASSFGPGDYGYTFGSGTRLTVV.